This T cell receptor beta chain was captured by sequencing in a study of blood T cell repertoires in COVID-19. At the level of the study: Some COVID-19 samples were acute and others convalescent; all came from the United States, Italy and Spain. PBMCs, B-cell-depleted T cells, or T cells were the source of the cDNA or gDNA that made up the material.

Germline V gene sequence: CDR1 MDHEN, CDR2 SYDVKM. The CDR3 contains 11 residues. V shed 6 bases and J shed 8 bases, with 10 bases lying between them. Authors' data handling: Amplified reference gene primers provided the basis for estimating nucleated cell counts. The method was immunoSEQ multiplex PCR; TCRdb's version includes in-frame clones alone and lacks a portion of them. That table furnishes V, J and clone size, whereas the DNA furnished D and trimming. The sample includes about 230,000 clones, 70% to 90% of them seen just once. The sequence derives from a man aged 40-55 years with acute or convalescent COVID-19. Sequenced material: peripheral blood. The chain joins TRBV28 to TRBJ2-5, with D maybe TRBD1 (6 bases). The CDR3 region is CASSPDSTQYF. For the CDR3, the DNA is TGTGCCAGCAGCCCGGACAGTACCCAGTACTTC.